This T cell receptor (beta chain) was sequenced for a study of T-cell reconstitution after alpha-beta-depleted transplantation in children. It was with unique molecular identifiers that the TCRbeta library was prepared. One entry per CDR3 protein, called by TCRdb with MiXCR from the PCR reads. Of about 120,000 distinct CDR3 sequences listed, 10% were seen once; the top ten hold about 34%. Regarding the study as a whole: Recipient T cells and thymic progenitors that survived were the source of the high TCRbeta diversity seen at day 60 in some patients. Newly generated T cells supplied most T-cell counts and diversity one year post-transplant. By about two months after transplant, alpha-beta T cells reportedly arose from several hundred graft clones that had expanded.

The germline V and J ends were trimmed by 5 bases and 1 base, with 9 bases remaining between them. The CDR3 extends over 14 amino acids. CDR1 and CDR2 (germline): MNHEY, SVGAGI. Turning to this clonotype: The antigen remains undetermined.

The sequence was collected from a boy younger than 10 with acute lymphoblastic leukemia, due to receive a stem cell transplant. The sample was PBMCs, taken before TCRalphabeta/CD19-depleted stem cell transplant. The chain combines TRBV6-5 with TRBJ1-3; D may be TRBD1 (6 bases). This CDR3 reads CASSRGGSGNTIYF. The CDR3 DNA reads TGTGCCAGCAGTAGGGGGGGGTCTGGAAACACCATATATTTT.